A single sample gave rise to the 7 T cell receptor beta chains below, sequenced in a study of T cell responses to AZD1222 COVID-19 vaccine. Method: immunoSEQ multiplex PCR; TCRdb's copy keeps in-frame clones and lacks some. The sample records 130,000 or so clones, roughly 90% being singletons. The sequencing used peripheral blood, collected 28 days after the second AZD1222 dose. All receptors derive from an adult who received the AZD1222 COVID-19 vaccine.

The rearrangement links TRBV5-6 to TRBJ2-2, with TRBD1 identical over 11 bases. The V segment lost 4 bases and the J segment 0 bases; nucleotides outside the gene matches: 8. CDR1 SGHDT and CDR2 YYEEEE come from the germline V gene. This CDR3 has 18 residues. CDR3 DNA sequence: TGTGCCAGCAGCCCGGACAGGGGGCCCCTCTCGAACACCGGGGAGCTGTTTTTT. Translated: CASSPDRGPLSNTGELFF. The complete variable domain, with remaining parts taken from reference TRBV5-6 and TRBJ2-2, reads DAGVTQSPTHLIKTRGQQVTLRCSPKSGHDTVSWYQQALGQGPQFIFQYYEEEERQRGNFPDRFSGHQFPNYSSELNVNALLLGDSALYLCASSPDRGPLSNTGELFFGEGSRLTVL.

V usage is TRBV7-8 and J usage is TRBJ2-4; unclear D gene. CDR1 and CDR2 from the germline V gene are SGHVS and FQNEAQ. This CDR3 spans 16 amino acids. Trimming pared 3 bases from V and 0 bases from J, leaving 12 bases between. CDR3 sequence (DNA): TGTGCCAGCAGCTTCGGACGTACGGGAGCCAAAAACATTCAGTACTTC. Its translation: CASSFGRTGAKNIQYF.

V and J are TRBV10-3 and TRBJ2-3; no firm D call. This CDR3 comprises 12 residues. Germline lookup yields CDR1 ENHRY and CDR2 SYGVKD. The germline V and J ends were trimmed by 2 bases and 3 bases, with 3 bases remaining between them. The CDR3 nucleotides are TGTGCCATCAGTGAGGGTACAGATACGCAGTATTTT. Translation: CAISEGTDTQYF.

This clone was observed a single time. This chain uses TRBV12-3 or TRBV12-4 with TRBJ1-2; D is unclear. The CDR3 is 13 amino acids. V lost 8 bases to trimming and J lost 3 bases, with 13 bases between them. CDR3 DNA: TGTGCCAGCGGAACAAACCGTCACTATGGCTACACCTTC. Its protein is CASGTNRHYGYTF.

The chain joins TRBV15 to TRBJ1-1; D possibly corresponds to TRBD1 (5 bases). The V gene lost 1 base and the J gene lost 10 bases, with 19 bases spanning the gap. The germline V gene encodes CDR1 LNHNV and CDR2 YYDKDF (reference sequence). CDR3 length: 15 amino acids. The CDR3 protein is CATSRGGTPDRGAFF. CDR3 bases: TGTGCCACCAGCAGAGGTGGGACTCCTGATCGAGGAGCTTTCTTT.

V and J are TRBV7-8 and TRBJ2-7; no reliable D call. V dropped 0 bases and J dropped 3 bases, with 9 bases sitting between them. This CDR3 contains 14 residues. Germline CDR1 SGHVS, CDR2 FQNEAQ. The CDR3: CASSLAAGYYEQYF. CDR3 bases: TGTGCCAGCAGCTTAGCGGCTGGTTACTACGAGCAGTACTTC.

The V and J genes are TRBV10-3 and TRBJ1-6; D is perhaps TRBD1 (5 bases). Trimming left V 2 bases short and J 9 bases short, with 11 bases between. Germline V gives CDR1 ENHRY, CDR2 SYGVKD. The length of the CDR3 is 14 residues. The CDR3, as DNA: TGTGCCATCAGTGAGGGCGGGGCGGGTTCACCCCTCCACTTT. This gives the protein CAISEGGAGSPLHF.